The source of this TCR beta chain is a study of long-term antiretroviral therapy in people with HIV. Study-level findings and limits: After ART, diversity increased yet remained lower than transplant donor controls. Older ART regimens may have been in use when blood was drawn between the mid-2000s and the late 2010s. All time points showed a repertoire dominated by clones expanded before ART.

The CDR3 runs 16 residues. Germline V gene sequence: CDR1 SEHNR, CDR2 FQNEAQ (reference sequence). Deletions cut 5 bases from V and 3 bases from J, with 17 bases between. The assay used was immunoSEQ (version v3.0), run at survey level. Sequencing aimed to cover about 35,000-55,000 T-cell genomes per sample. The assay was immunoSEQ multiplex PCR, and TCRdb's table has in-frame clones only and misses some. The table records 30,000 or so clones, about 93% of them present only once. About this clone: The target antigen is unknown.

This sequence originates from a man in his forties or fifties with HIV. The specimen was unsorted PBMCs, collected 6.2 years after starting antiretroviral therapy. The V and J genes are TRBV7-9 and TRBJ1-5, with D maybe TRBD1 (5 bases). CDR3 bases: TGTGCCAGCAGCGCCCTAGGGACCCCACCCAATCAGCCCCAGCATTTT. It codes for CASSALGTPPNQPQHF.